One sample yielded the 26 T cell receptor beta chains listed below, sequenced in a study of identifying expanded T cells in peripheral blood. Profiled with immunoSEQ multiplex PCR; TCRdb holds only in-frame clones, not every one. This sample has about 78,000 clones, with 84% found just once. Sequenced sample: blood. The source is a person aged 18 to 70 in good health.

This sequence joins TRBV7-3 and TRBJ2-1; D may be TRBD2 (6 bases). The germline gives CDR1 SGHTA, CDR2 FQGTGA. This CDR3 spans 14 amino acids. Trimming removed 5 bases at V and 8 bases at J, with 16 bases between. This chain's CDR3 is CASSPLGGIDEQFF. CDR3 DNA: TGTGCCAGCAGCCCCCTAGGCGGGATCGATGAGCAGTTCTTC.

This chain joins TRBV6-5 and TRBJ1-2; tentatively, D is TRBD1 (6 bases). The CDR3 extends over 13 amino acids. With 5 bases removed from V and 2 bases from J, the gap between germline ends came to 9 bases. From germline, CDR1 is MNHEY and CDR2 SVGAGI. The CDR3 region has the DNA TGTGCCAGCAGTCCGGGGGCGAACTATGGCTACACCTTC. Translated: CASSPGANYGYTF.

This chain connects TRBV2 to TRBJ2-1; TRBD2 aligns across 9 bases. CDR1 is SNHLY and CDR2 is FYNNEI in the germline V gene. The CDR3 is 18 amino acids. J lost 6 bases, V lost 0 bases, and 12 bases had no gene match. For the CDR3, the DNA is TGTGCCAGCAGTGAAGCTACCGGGTTTAGCGGGAGTCCCAATGAGCAGTTCTTC. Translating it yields CASSEATGFSGSPNEQFF.

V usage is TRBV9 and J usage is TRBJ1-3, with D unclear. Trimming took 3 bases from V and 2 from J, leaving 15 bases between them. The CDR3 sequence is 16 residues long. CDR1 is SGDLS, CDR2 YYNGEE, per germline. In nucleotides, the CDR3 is TGTGCCAGCAGCGCGAACCTCGACACGACTGGAAACACCATATATTTT. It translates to CASSANLDTTGNTIYF.

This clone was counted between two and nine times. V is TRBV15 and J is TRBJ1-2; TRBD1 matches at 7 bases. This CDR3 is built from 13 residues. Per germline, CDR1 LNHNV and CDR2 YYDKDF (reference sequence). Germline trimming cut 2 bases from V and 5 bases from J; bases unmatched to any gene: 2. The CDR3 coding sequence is TGTGCCACCAGCAGACCACAGGGGTATGGCTACACCTTC. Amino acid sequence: CATSRPQGYGYTF.

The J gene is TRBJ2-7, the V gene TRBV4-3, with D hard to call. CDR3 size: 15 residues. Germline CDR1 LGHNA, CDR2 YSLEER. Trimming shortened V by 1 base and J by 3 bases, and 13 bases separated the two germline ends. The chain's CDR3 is CASSQGDQIGYEQYF. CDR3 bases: TGCGCCAGCAGCCAAGGAGACCAAATTGGCTACGAGCAGTACTTC.

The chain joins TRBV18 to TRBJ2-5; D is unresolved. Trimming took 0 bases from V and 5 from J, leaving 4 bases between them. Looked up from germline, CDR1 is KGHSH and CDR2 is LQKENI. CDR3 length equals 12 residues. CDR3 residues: CASSPPTETQYF. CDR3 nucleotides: TGTGCCAGCTCACCACCGACCGAGACCCAGTACTTC.

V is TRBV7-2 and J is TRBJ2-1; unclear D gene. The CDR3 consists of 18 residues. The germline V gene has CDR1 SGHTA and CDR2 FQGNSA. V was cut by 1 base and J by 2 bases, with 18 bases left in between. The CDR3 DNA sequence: TGTGCCAGCAGCTTAGGGGCTAGGCTAGATAAAGCCTACAATGAGCAGTTCTTC. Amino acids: CASSLGARLDKAYNEQFF.

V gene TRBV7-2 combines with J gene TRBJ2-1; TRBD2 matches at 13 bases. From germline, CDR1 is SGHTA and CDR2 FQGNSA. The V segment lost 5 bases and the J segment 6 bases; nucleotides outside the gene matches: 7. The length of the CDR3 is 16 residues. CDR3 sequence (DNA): TGTGCCAGCAGCCCGGGACTAGCGGGAATCTTCAATGAGCAGTTCTTC. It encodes CASSPGLAGIFNEQFF.

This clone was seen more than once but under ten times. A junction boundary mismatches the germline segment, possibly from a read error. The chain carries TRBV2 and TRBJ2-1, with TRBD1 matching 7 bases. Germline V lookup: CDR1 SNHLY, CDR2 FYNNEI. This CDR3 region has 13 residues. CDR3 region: CASSGPYRGPAVF. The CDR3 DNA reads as TGTGCCAGCAGTGGACCCTACAGGGGACCAGCGGTCTTC.

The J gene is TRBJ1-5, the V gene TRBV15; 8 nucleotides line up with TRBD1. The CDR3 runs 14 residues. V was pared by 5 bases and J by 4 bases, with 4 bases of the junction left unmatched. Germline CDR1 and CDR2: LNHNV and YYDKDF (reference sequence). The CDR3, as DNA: TGTGCCACCAGCCCGGGACAGGCTAATCAGCCCCAGCATTTT. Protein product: CATSPGQANQPQHF.

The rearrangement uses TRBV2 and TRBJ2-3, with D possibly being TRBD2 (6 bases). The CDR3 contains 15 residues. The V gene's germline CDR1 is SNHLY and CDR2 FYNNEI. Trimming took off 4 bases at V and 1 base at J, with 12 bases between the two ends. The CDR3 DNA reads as TGTGCCAGCAGTGTTTGGGGCGGGGGCACAGATACGCAGTATTTT. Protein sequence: CASSVWGGGTDTQYF.

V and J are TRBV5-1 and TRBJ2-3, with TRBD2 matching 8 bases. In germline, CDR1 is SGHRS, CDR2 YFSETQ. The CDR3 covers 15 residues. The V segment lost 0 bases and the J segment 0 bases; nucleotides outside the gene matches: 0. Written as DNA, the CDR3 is TGCGCCAGCAGCTTGGCTAGCGGGAGCACAGATACGCAGTATTTT. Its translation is CASSLASGSTDTQYF.

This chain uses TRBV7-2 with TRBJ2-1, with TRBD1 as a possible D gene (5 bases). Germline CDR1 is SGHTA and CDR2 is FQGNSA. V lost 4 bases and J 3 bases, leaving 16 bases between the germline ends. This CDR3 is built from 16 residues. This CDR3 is CASSSRGLGLYNEQFF. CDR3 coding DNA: TGTGCCAGCAGCTCCCGTGGGCTGGGGCTCTACAATGAGCAGTTCTTC.

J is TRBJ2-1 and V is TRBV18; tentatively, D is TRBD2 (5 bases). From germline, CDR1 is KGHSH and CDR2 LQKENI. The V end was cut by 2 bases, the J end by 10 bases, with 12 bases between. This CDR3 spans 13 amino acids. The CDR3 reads CASSPGASGEQFF. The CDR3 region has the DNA TGTGCCAGCTCACCAGGTGCATCGGGGGAGCAGTTCTTC.

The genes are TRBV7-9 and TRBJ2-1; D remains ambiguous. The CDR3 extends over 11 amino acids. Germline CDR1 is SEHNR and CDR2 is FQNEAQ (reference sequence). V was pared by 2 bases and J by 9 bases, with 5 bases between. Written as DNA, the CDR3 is TGTGCCAGCAGCTTATTTCCTGAGCAGTTCTTC. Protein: CASSLFPEQFF.

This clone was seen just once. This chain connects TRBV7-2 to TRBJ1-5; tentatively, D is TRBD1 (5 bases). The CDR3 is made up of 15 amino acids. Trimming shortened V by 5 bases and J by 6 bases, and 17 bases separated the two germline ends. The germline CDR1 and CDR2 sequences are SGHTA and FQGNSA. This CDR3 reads CASSPLGGEAQPQHF. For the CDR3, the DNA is TGTGCCAGCAGCCCACTGGGAGGGGAGGCTCAGCCCCAGCATTTT.

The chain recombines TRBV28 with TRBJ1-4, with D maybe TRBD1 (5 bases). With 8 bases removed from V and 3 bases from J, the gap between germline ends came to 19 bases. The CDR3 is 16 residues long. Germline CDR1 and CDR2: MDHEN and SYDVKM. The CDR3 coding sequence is TGTGCCAGCGAAGGAGGACACGGGGCGGCTAATGAAAAACTGTTTTTT. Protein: CASEGGHGAANEKLFF.

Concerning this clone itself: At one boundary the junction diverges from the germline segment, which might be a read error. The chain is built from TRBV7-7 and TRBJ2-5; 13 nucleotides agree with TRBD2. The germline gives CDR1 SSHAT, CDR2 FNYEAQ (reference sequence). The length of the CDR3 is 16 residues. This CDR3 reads CASSLGLAGAEETQYF. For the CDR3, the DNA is TGTGCTAGCAGCTTAGGACTAGCGGGAGCCGAAGAGACCCAGTACTTC.

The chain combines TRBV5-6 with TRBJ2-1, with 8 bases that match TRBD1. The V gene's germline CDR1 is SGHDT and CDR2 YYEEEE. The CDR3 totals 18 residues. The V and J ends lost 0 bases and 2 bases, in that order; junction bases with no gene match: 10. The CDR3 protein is CASSLVSTGVEAYNEQFF. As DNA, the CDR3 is TGTGCCAGCAGCTTGGTATCGACAGGGGTAGAGGCCTACAATGAGCAGTTCTTC.

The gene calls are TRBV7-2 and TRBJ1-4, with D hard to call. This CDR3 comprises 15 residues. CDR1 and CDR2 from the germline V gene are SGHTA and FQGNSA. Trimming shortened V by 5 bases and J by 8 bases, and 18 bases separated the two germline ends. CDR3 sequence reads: CASSPDGRSNEKLFF. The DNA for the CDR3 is TGTGCCAGCAGCCCAGACGGGAGGTCGAACGAAAAACTGTTTTTT.

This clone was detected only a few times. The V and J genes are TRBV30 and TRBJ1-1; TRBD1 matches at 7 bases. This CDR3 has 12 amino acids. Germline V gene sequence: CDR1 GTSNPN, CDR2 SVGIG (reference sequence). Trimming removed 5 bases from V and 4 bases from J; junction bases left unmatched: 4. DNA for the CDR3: TGTGCCTGGTCGACAGGGCGCACTGAAGCTTTCTTT. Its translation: CAWSTGRTEAFF. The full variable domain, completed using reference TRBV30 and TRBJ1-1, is SQTIHQWPATLVQPVGSPLSLECTVEGTSNPNLYWYRQAAGRGLQLLFYSVGIGQISSEVPQNLSASRPQDRQFILSSKKLLLSDSGFYLCAWSTGRTEAFFGQGTRLTVV.

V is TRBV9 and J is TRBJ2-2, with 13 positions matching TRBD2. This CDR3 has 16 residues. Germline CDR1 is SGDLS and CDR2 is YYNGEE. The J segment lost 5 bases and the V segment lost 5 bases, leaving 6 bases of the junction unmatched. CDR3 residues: CASSRATSGRTGELFF. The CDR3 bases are TGTGCCAGCAGTCGAGCGACTAGCGGGAGGACCGGGGAGCTGTTTTTT.

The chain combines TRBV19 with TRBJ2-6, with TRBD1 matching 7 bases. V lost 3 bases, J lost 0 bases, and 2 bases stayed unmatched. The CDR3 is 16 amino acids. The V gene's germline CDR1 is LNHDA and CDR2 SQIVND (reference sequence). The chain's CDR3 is CASSISGGSGANVLTF. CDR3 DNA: TGTGCCAGTAGTATTTCAGGGGGCTCTGGGGCCAACGTCCTGACTTTC.

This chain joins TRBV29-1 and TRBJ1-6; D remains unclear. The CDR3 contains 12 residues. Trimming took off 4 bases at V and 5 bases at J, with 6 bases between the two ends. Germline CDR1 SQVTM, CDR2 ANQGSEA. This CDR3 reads CSVGENNSPLHF. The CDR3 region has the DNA TGCAGCGTTGGAGAGAATAATTCACCCCTCCACTTT.

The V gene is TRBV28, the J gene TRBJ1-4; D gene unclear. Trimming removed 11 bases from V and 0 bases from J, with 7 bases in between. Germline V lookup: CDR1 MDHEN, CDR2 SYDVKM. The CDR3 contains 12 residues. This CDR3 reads CAVTATNEKLFF. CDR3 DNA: TGTGCCGTAACGGCAACTAATGAAAAACTGTTTTTT.